The source of this TCR beta chain is a study of T cells in Graves' hyperthyroidism and ophthalmopathy. TCR beta CDR3 region amplification was performed from RNA transcripts. First-round RT-PCR of the TCR CDR3 relied on the HTBI primer set. Each CDR3 protein is one row after TCRdb ran MiXCR on the multiplex PCR reads. The sample includes about 200,000 distinct CDR3 sequences, 17% of them seen just once. No ophthalmopathy progression within 18 months constituted stable Graves' hyperthyroidism. The study left out patients who had uncontrolled infection, other autoimmune disease, pregnancy or lactation. Turning to this clonotype: A much larger clone differs by one base, so this may be a read error.

This CDR3 spans 13 amino acids. Per the germline V gene, CDR1 is DFQATT and CDR2 is SNEGSKA (reference sequence). Trimming at V came to 6 bases and at J to 10 bases, leaving 10 bases not matched to a gene. The rearrangement links TRBV20-1 to TRBJ2-1, with 9 bases lining up with TRBD1. This receptor was obtained from a woman between 50 and 59 years old with Graves' hyperthyroidism. Sample: blood. The CDR3, as DNA: TGCAGTGCAAACCGGGACAGGGCGTCCGAGCAGTTCTTC. Its protein is CSANRDRASEQFF.